This is a list of T cell receptor beta chains from one sample in a study of T cells in Graves' hyperthyroidism and ophthalmopathy. TCRdb reprocessed the multiplex PCR reads with MiXCR, giving one entry per CDR3 protein. Altogether hundreds of thousands of distinct CDR3 sequences are present, about a sixth being singletons, with the ten largest covering less than 3.5%. The specimen sequenced was blood. The receptors originated from a middle-aged woman with Graves' ophthalmopathy. Both conserved end residues are part of each CDR3. The D gene is left open where the match is weak. Clone size is given for some rows only: seen once, a few or many times, or a class if the clone is expanded.

V	D	size	J	DNA	CDR3
TRBV12-3/TRBV12-4	NA	many	TRBJ1-1	TGTGCCAGCAGTTTTGGGGGAGTAGTTGAAGCTTTCTTT	CASSFGGVVEAFF
TRBV19	NA	NA	TRBJ1-4	TGTGCCAGTACTGCCCCCAGGGGCAGGGAAAAACTGTTTTTT	CASTAPRGREKLFF
TRBV2	TRBD1	NA	TRBJ2-7	TGTGCCGGCACCGATGGGGGACAGGGTCAAGAGCAGTACTTC	CAGTDGGQGQEQYF
TRBV28	TRBD2	NA	TRBJ2-2	TGTGCCAGCAGTTTCAGCGGGAGGGTTACCGGGGAGCTGTTTTTT	CASSFSGRVTGELFF
TRBV12-3/TRBV12-4	NA	many	TRBJ2-7	TGTGCCAGCAGTTTAGCGCATGTAGGGGCACGCTACGAGCAGTACTTC	CASSLAHVGARYEQYF
TRBV27	NA	NA	TRBJ2-1	TGTGCCAGCAGTCAACAGGGCAGTTCGCAGTTCTTC	CASSQQGSSQFF
TRBV20-1	NA	once	TRBJ1-2	TGCAGTGCTAGAGTTGACGGGGGGTCCGGCTACACCTTC	CSARVDGGSGYTF
TRBV12-3/TRBV12-4	NA	many	TRBJ1-2	TGTGCCAGCAGATCTAGCGGTACCGTCTATGGCTACACCTTC	CASRSSGTVYGYTF
TRBV28	NA	few	TRBJ2-7	TGTGCCAGCAGTACCTTGGACGGGCAGTACTTC	CASSTLDGQYF
TRBV20-1	TRBD1	few	TRBJ2-2	TGCAGTGCTCCCGGGACAGCGAACACCGGGGAGCTGTTTTTT	CSAPGTANTGELFF
TRBV4-2	NA	many	TRBJ2-2	TGTGCCAGCAGCCGAAGGGGGGCAGGGATCCCGAACACCGGGGAGCTGTTTTTT	CASSRRGAGIPNTGELFF
TRBV20-1	TRBD2	many	TRBJ2-7	TGCAGTGCTAGGGGACTAGCGGTTTCCTACGAGCAGTACTTC	CSARGLAVSYEQYF
TRBV3-1	NA	many	TRBJ1-4	TGTGCCAGCAGCCTACAGCTGACTGAAAAACTGTTTTTT	CASSLQLTEKLFF
TRBV12-3/TRBV12-4	TRBD1	few	TRBJ2-2	TGTGCCAGCAGTTTACCGGGGACAGGGGGCATCGTTACCGGGGAGCTGTTTTTT	CASSLPGTGGIVTGELFF
TRBV5-1	TRBD1	NA	TRBJ2-2	TGCGCCAGCAGCTTGGTCGACAGGGATACCGGGGAGCTGTTTTTT	CASSLVDRDTGELFF
TRBV5-6	NA	NA	TRBJ2-7	TGTGCCAGCAGCTTGGAAGCGGGTAACGAGCAGTACTTC	CASSLEAGNEQYF
TRBV20-1	TRBD2	many	TRBJ2-1	TGCAGTGCTCCTGGGACTAGCGGGGGCTCCTACAATGAGCAGTTCTTC	CSAPGTSGGSYNEQFF
TRBV5-1	NA	NA	TRBJ1-1	TGCGCCAGCAGCTTGGCTTCGGAGGCAGGGTCGAACACTGAAGCTTTCTTT	CASSLASEAGSNTEAFF
TRBV6-1	NA	once	TRBJ2-1	TGTGCCAGCAGTGAAGAGGTCATTTTGGGAGGTGAGCAGTTCTTC	CASSEEVILGGEQFF
TRBV11-2	NA	many	TRBJ2-3	TGTGCCAGCAGCGACGTGACTGTAGATACGCAGTATTTT	CASSDVTVDTQYF
TRBV4-1	NA	few	TRBJ1-1	TGCGCCAGCAGCCAAGGATGGGGGGCGAGGACTGAAGCTTTCTTT	CASSQGWGARTEAFF
TRBV12-3/TRBV12-4	TRBD2	many	TRBJ2-3	TGTGCCAGCAGTCGTAGCGGGGCTAGCACAGATACGCAGTATTTT	CASSRSGASTDTQYF
TRBV5-4	NA	NA	TRBJ2-1	TGTGCCAGCAGCTTGAGGGAGGATGAGCAGTTCTTC	CASSLREDEQFF
TRBV19	TRBD2	NA	TRBJ2-7	TGTGCCACCCGGACTAGCGGGAACTCCTACGAGCAGTACTTC	CATRTSGNSYEQYF
TRBV24-1	TRBD2	NA	TRBJ2-1	TGTGCCTCCAGTGACCCGTCTTCTGTAGCGGGAGGGACCAATGAGCAGTTCTTC	CASSDPSSVAGGTNEQFF
TRBV28	TRBD1	NA	TRBJ1-6	TGTGCCAGCAGTTCGCACAGGGGTTTTTCACCCCTCCACTTT	CASSSHRGFSPLHF
TRBV7-9	TRBD1	few	TRBJ2-6	TGTGCCAGCAGCCCCGGACAGGGGGCGATCGTCCTGACTTTC	CASSPGQGAIVLTF
TRBV5-4	TRBD2	NA	TRBJ2-3	TGTGCCAGCAGCTTGAAACTAGCGGGAGGGGTAGATACGCAGTATTTT	CASSLKLAGGVDTQYF
TRBV3-1	NA	many	TRBJ2-2	TGTGCCAGCAGCCAAGGATCGGGGATCGGGGAGCTGTTTTTT	CASSQGSGIGELFF
TRBV7-2	TRBD2	few	TRBJ2-1	TGTGCCAGCAGCTTAAGTACTAGCGGGAGATTTTTGTCGTCCTACAATGAGCAGTTCTTC	CASSLSTSGRFLSSYNEQFF
TRBV11-3	NA	NA	TRBJ2-2	TGTGCCAGCAGCCAAGATAGGGCAGTCCTCACCGGGGAGCTGTTTTTT	CASSQDRAVLTGELFF
TRBV12-3/TRBV12-4	TRBD1	NA	TRBJ2-6	TGTGCCAGCAGTCCCCCGGGACAGGGTATTCCCTACTCTGGGGCCAACGTCCTGACTTTC	CASSPPGQGIPYSGANVLTF
TRBV20-1	NA	NA	TRBJ1-2	TGCAGTGCTAGAAAAACCCAGGGGTGGGATGGCTACACCTTC	CSARKTQGWDGYTF
TRBV2	NA	many	TRBJ2-7	TGTGCCAGCAGTGAAAGTAGGGACACCACCTACGAGCAGTACTTC	CASSESRDTTYEQYF
TRBV27	NA	NA	TRBJ1-2	TGTGCCAGCAGTGCCGCGGACGCTCCGTGGGGCTACACCTTC	CASSAADAPWGYTF
TRBV28	TRBD1	many	TRBJ2-7	TGTGCCATCACCCAGGGGGGACAGGGTTACGAGCAGTACTTC	CAITQGGQGYEQYF
TRBV7-9	TRBD1	few	TRBJ2-7	TGTGCCAGCGCTCCCGGGACAGTATCCTACGAGCAGTACTTC	CASAPGTVSYEQYF
TRBV6-1	TRBD1	many	TRBJ1-1	TGTGCCAGCAGTCGCGAACAGGGGGGAACTGAAGCTTTCTTT	CASSREQGGTEAFF
TRBV20-1	NA	NA	TRBJ2-1	TGCAGTGCTTTATGGAAAACCTACAATGAGCAGTTCTTC	CSALWKTYNEQFF
TRBV11-3	NA	few	TRBJ2-2	TGTGCCAGCAGCTTAGGAGGACAGTCGAACACCGGGGAGCTGTTTTTT	CASSLGGQSNTGELFF
TRBV19	TRBD2	NA	TRBJ2-7	TGTGCCAGTAGTATACGGGGACTAGCGGGGGACTCCTACGAGCAGTACTTC	CASSIRGLAGDSYEQYF
TRBV2	NA	many	TRBJ1-1	TGTGCCAGCATCAATACACGCCCCAGCTCTGAAGCTTTCTTT	CASINTRPSSEAFF
TRBV28	NA	many	TRBJ1-1	TGTGCCAGCAGTTATACGGACACTGAAGCTTTCTTT	CASSYTDTEAFF
TRBV5-1	TRBD1	many	TRBJ1-1	TGCGCCAGCAGCTTGGGCTTCCAGGGGGCGCACACTGAAGCTTTCTTT	CASSLGFQGAHTEAFF
TRBV18	NA	many	TRBJ2-5	TGTGCCACCCGGGCCAGCCTCCAAGAGACCCAGTACTTC	CATRASLQETQYF
TRBV20-1	NA	NA	TRBJ2-6	TGCAGTGCTAGTCGGGACACCTACTCTGGGGCCAACGTCCTGACTTTC	CSASRDTYSGANVLTF
TRBV18	NA	NA	TRBJ2-7	TGTGCCAGCTCACCACCGTACGAAGGACGGTACGAGCAGTACTTC	CASSPPYEGRYEQYF
TRBV12-5	TRBD1	many	TRBJ2-3	TGTGCTAGTGGTATAGGACAGGGGGAGCTAGCGAGAGGATTTAATACGCAGTATTTT	CASGIGQGELARGFNTQYF
TRBV7-9	TRBD2	few	TRBJ2-3	TGTGCCAGCAGCTCCGAAAATAGGGGACTAGCGGGAGGCACAGATACGCAGTATTTT	CASSSENRGLAGGTDTQYF
TRBV11-1	TRBD1	few	TRBJ2-7	TGTGCCAGCAGCCAGGGGTCGGGACAGGGCGTATACGAGCAGTACTTC	CASSQGSGQGVYEQYF
TRBV10-3	NA	many	TRBJ1-1	TGTGCCATCAGTGAGGGGGGGAACACTGAAGCTTTCTTT	CAISEGGNTEAFF
TRBV19	TRBD2	NA	TRBJ2-5	TGTGCCAGCGGGGGGACCGCTACACAAGAGACCCAGTACTTC	CASGGTATQETQYF
TRBV6-1	NA	few	TRBJ2-5	TGTGCCAGCAAGGCGGGGCGGGCCGCGTACCAAGAGACCCAGTACTTC	CASKAGRAAYQETQYF